The 10 T cell receptor beta chains below all came from one sample that was sequenced in a study of blood T cell repertoires in COVID-19. This table comes from immunoSEQ multiplex PCR, and its TCRdb copy is limited to in-frame clones, with some not included. This sample has approximately 52,000 clones, with 86% found just once. Sequenced: peripheral blood. These TCRs come from a man between 60 and 75 years old with acute or convalescent COVID-19.

This chain joins TRBV5-4 and TRBJ2-3, with D perhaps TRBD2 (5 bases). V was clipped by 3 bases and J by 4 bases, with 15 bases between them. CDR3 length: 15 amino acids. Germline V gives CDR1 SGHNT, CDR2 YYREEE (reference sequence). The chain's CDR3 is CASSWEPSTADTQYF. The CDR3 DNA reads as TGTGCCAGCAGCTGGGAACCTAGCACGGCAGATACGCAGTATTTT.

The V gene is TRBV6-5, the J gene TRBJ2-3; 7 nucleotides align to TRBD1. The CDR3 spans 15 residues. V dropped 5 bases and J dropped 4; count of bases not matched to a gene: 9. Germline V CDR1 and CDR2: MNHEY, SVGAGI. CDR3 region: CASSPRTGGADTQYF. The CDR3 DNA reads as TGTGCCAGCAGTCCCCGGACAGGTGGTGCAGATACGCAGTATTTT.

The chain employs TRBV11-3 and TRBJ2-3; the D gene is possibly TRBD2 (5 bases). The length of the CDR3 is 15 residues. Trimming left V 3 bases short and J 0 bases short, with 10 bases between. Germline CDR1 SGHNT, CDR2 YENEEA. CDR3 bases: TGTGCCAGCAGCTTGGCGGGTGCTAGCACAGATACGCAGTATTTT. It codes for CASSLAGASTDTQYF.

The chain uses TRBV13 and TRBJ1-5, with a possible D match to TRBD1 (5 bases). The CDR3 contains 13 residues. Trimming took 3 bases from V and 3 from J, leaving 6 bases between them. Germline V gene lookup returns CDR1 PRHDT and CDR2 FYEKMQ (reference sequence). In nucleotides, the CDR3 is TGTGCCAGCAGCTTGACAGTCAATCAGCCCCAGCATTTT. As protein: CASSLTVNQPQHF.

As for this clone: At one of its ends the junction is not consistent with the germline gene, which may arise from a read error. This chain uses TRBV7-7 with TRBJ2-5; 12 nucleotides align to TRBD1. This CDR3 has 15 amino acids. From germline, CDR1 is SSHAT and CDR2 FNYEAQ (reference sequence). CDR3 residues: CASSPGTGGWETQYF. For the CDR3, the DNA is TGTGCTAGCAGCCCGGGGACAGGGGGCTGGGAGACCCAGTACTTC.

This rearrangement joins TRBV7-6 to TRBJ1-1; no firm D call. The germline CDR1 and CDR2 sequences are SGHVS and FNYEAQ. V was cut by 5 bases and J by 3 bases, with 10 bases left in between. The CDR3 is 13 residues long. CDR3 protein: CASSTDTDTEAFF. In nucleotides, the CDR3 is TGTGCCAGCAGCACTGACACGGACACTGAAGCTTTCTTT.

This chain connects TRBV19 to TRBJ1-1; D might be TRBD1 (5 bases). The CDR3 sequence is 14 residues long. The V and J ends lost 3 bases and 1 base respectively, with 9 bases between them. The V gene's germline CDR1 is LNHDA and CDR2 SQIVND (reference sequence). The CDR3 DNA reads as TGTGCCAGTAGTATCCAGGGCGGGAACACTGAAGCTTTCTTT. This codes for CASSIQGGNTEAFF.

This clone was detected only once. The rearrangement links TRBV4-2 to TRBJ2-1; 8 positions agree with TRBD2. Germline CDR1 reads LGHNA; CDR2 reads YNFKEQ. V shed 0 bases and J 3 bases; nucleotides not matched to a gene: 4. The CDR3 has 16 residues. CDR3 bases: TGTGCCAGCAGCCAAGATCGGGGGGGTCACTACAATGAGCAGTTCTTC. Translating it yields CASSQDRGGHYNEQFF.

The chain carries TRBV6-5 and TRBJ2-5; 7 nucleotides agree with TRBD1. Trimming took 4 bases from V and 2 from J; bases not matched to a gene: 4. Per the germline V gene, CDR1 is MNHEY and CDR2 is SVGAGI. There are 14 residues in the CDR3. Here the CDR3 DNA reads TGTGCCAGCAGTTTTCGACAGGGACAAGAGACCCAGTACTTC. Translating gives CASSFRQGQETQYF.

The rearrangement joins TRBV7-9 to TRBJ1-5, with TRBD1 matching over 7 bases. Germline values: CDR1 SEHNR, CDR2 FQNEAQ (reference sequence). The CDR3 totals 15 residues. The trim removed 5 bases at V and 6 bases at J, leaving 10 bases unmatched. Here the CDR3 reads CASSTAGTEIQPQHF. CDR3 in DNA: TGTGCCAGCAGCACAGCCGGGACAGAAATTCAGCCCCAGCATTTT.